This TCR beta chain comes out of a study of beta chain features in type 1 diabetes. What was sequenced were expressed TCRB transcripts, since all of the isolated RNA had been reverse transcribed. TCRdb keeps only in-frame clones here, not all; method: immunoSEQ multiplex PCR. Counted here are roughly 100,000 clones, roughly 28% occurring once; the ten biggest clones make up about 0.49%. Whole-study findings and limits: The study found fewer insertions and more deletions at VDJ junctions in type 1 diabetes patients. The question left open here concerned HLA type influencing TCRB rearrangement. Among all four CD4+ subsets, Type 1 diabetes patients had TCRB CDR3s that were moderately but significantly shorter.

A few counts support this clone. As yet, its antigen is unknown. Germline V gene lookup returns CDR1 ENHRY and CDR2 SYGVKD. V lost 0 bases, J lost 5 bases, and 17 bases lay in between. The CDR3 loop spans 16 amino acids. One heparinised draw, averaging approximately 120 mL, was taken per donor. Populations isolated by sorting all had purity greater than 95%. Sample: central memory CD4+ T cells from blood. The receptor was isolated from a young woman with type 1 diabetes. The rearrangement uses TRBV10-3 and TRBJ2-7, with a tentative D call TRBD2 (6 bases). The CDR3, as DNA: TGTGCCATCAGTGAGTCCGTAAGCGGGTATCGCCACGAGCAGTACTTC. Amino acid sequence: CAISESVSGYRHEQYF.